The clone carrying this T cell receptor (beta chain) has a count of ten or more. V dropped 6 bases and J dropped 3; count of bases not matched to a gene: 13. There are 16 residues in the CDR3. This entry is derived from a study of HIV-infected patients and healthy controls. TCRdb fed the 5' RACE reads into MiXCR, producing one record per CDR3 protein. The sample carries about 64,000 distinct CDR3 sequences, 15% to 20% recorded once. The sample consisted of CD4+ T cells from blood. The source of this sequence is a human donor in good health. The chain uses TRBV12-3 or TRBV12-4 and TRBJ1-2; TRBD1 matches 7 bases. The CDR3 spells CASSPTGVFGDYGYTF. CDR3 bases: TGTGCCAGCAGCCCCACAGGGGTTTTTGGGGACTATGGCTACACCTTC.